Following are 11 T cell receptor beta chains from one sample sequenced in a study of T-cell memory formation after mild COVID-19. TCRdb reprocessed the 5' RACE reads via MiXCR and lists one record per CDR3 protein. The sample contains 150,000 to 200,000 distinct CDR3 sequences, about a sixth of which appear only once. Source material: PBMCs or a T cell subset sorted from them (not recorded which). The receptors come from an adult woman who had mild COVID-19 (a few samples of this study predate the infection). Cell type and time point are not known.

J is TRBJ2-3 and V is TRBV2; D is uncertain. The V gene's germline CDR1 is SNHLY and CDR2 FYNNEI. The V end was cut by 3 bases, the J end by 8 bases, with 9 bases between. This CDR3 comprises 12 residues. The CDR3 is CASSDPPATQYF. In nucleotides, the CDR3 is TGTGCCAGCAGTGACCCCCCAGCTACGCAGTATTTT.

J is TRBJ1-6 and V is TRBV29-1; no clear D. Germline lookup yields CDR1 SQVTM and CDR2 ANQGSEA. This CDR3 contains 14 residues. The V gene lost 6 bases and the J gene lost 7 bases, with 16 bases spanning the gap. CDR3 amino acids: CSVSEAVGNSPLHF. The CDR3 nucleotides are TGCAGCGTCTCAGAGGCAGTTGGGAATTCACCCCTCCACTTT.

The chain links TRBV18 to TRBJ2-3, with TRBD2 matching over 8 bases. The CDR3 contains 13 residues. The germline V gene has CDR1 KGHSH and CDR2 LQKENI. V was pared by 8 bases and J by 6 bases, with 7 bases of the junction left unmatched. The CDR3, as DNA: TGTGCCAGCCGAGGACTAGCTGCCGATACGCAGTATTTT. Amino acids: CASRGLAADTQYF.

In this sample, this clonotype turned up a few times. The genes are TRBV29-1 and TRBJ2-1, with TRBD2 identical over 8 bases. Losses at the gene ends were 2 bases for V and 7 bases for J; bases not matched to a gene: 7. The CDR3 extends over 14 amino acids. Germline V gene data show CDR1 as SQVTM and CDR2 as ANQGSEA. The CDR3 reads CSVERLAGVNEQFF. CDR3 nucleotides: TGCAGCGTTGAACGCCTAGCGGGTGTTAATGAGCAGTTCTTC.

The genes are TRBV10-3 and TRBJ2-2; 8 bases fit TRBD2. The germline CDR1 and CDR2 sequences are ENHRY and SYGVKD. This CDR3 region has 15 residues. The V gene end was trimmed by 11 bases and the J gene end by 3 bases; junction bases not matched to a gene: 11. The CDR3 nucleotides read TGTGCCGCCGGGGGGGCACTCAAAGACACCGGGGAGCTGTTTTTT. This sequence encodes CAAGGALKDTGELFF.

J is TRBJ2-7 and V is TRBV6-2 or TRBV6-3; a possible D gene is TRBD2 (6 bases). The CDR3 covers 14 residues. Per germline, CDR1 MNHEY and CDR2 SVGEGT. V lost 2 bases and J 4 bases, leaving 12 bases between the germline ends. Here the CDR3 DNA reads TGTGCCAGCAGTTACGACGGGAGTAGGTACGAGCAGTACTTC. Its protein is CASSYDGSRYEQYF.

This clonotype was seen more than once but under ten times. This chain links TRBV9 with TRBJ1-1; D unresolved. In germline, CDR1 is SGDLS, CDR2 YYNGEE. The CDR3 has 13 amino acids. The V end lost 0 bases, the J end lost 5 bases, and 8 bases lay between the germline ends. CDR3 sequence (DNA): TGTGCCAGCAGCGTAGGTCCGGGGACTGAAGCTTTCTTT. This sequence encodes CASSVGPGTEAFF.

This clonotype showed up just a few times. The chain has TRBV7-3 and TRBJ2-1; D possibly corresponds to TRBD2 (6 bases). With 7 bases removed from V and 0 bases from J, the gap between germline ends came to 10 bases. Germline V gene sequence: CDR1 SGHTA, CDR2 FQGTGA. The CDR3 is 14 amino acids. This chain's CDR3 is CASTPGGSYNEQFF. The CDR3 coding sequence is TGTGCCAGCACCCCCGGGGGCTCCTACAATGAGCAGTTCTTC.

This clonotype was recorded at least ten times. The chain carries TRBV9 and TRBJ2-5; no definite D call. The CDR3 length is 13 residues. The germline CDR1 and CDR2 sequences are SGDLS and YYNGEE. Deletions cut 0 bases from V and 1 base from J, with 4 bases between. CDR3 sequence reads: CASSVGLQETQYF. The CDR3, as DNA: TGTGCCAGCAGCGTAGGACTCCAAGAGACCCAGTACTTC.

In this sample, this clonotype turned up a few times. This chain joins TRBV6-2 or TRBV6-3 and TRBJ2-7; perhaps TRBD2 as D (6 bases). The V and J ends lost 6 bases and 5 bases respectively, with 17 bases between them. The germline V gene encodes CDR1 MNHEY and CDR2 SVGEGT. This CDR3 is built from 14 residues. The DNA for the CDR3 is TGTGCCAGCAGCCCGACGGGGAGGCGGAACGAGCAGTACTTC. It specifies CASSPTGRRNEQYF.

The V and J genes are TRBV10-3 and TRBJ2-2; 10 bases agree with TRBD2. J lost 2 bases, V lost 3 bases, and 3 bases had no gene match. The length of the CDR3 is 16 residues. Germline values: CDR1 ENHRY, CDR2 SYGVKD. The CDR3 DNA sequence: TGTGCCATCAGTGACCGGACTAGCGGAAACACCGGGGAGCTGTTTTTT. Translating gives CAISDRTSGNTGELFF.